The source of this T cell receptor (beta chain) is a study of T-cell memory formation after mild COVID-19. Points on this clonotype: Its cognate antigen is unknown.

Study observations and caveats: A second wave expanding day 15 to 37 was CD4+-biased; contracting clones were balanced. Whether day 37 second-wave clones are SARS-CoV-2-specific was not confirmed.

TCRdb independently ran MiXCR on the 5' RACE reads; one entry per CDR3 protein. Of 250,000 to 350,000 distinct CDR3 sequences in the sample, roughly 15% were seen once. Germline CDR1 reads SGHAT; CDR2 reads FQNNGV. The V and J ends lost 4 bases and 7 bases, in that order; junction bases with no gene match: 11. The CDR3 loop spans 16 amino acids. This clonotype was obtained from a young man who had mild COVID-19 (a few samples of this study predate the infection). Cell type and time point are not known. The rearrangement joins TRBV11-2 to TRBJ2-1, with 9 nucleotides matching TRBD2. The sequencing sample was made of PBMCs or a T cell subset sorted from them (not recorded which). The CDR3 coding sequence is TGTGCCAGCAGCTCCCTCCGCGGGGGGGCGAGAAATGAGCAGTTCTTC. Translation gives CASSSLRGGARNEQFF.